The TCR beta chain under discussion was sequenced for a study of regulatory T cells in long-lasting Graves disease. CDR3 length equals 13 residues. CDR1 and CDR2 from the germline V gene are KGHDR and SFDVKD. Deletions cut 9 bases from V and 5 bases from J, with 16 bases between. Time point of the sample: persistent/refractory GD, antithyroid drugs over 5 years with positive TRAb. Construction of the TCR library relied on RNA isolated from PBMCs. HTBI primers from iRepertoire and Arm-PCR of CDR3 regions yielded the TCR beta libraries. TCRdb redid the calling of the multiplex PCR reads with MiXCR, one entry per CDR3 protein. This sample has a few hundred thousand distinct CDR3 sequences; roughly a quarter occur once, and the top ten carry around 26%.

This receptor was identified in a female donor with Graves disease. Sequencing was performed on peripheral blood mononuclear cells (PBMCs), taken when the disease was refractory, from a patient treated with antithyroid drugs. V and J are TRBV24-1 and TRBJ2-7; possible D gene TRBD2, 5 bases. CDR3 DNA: TGTGCCACCGGAAAGGGAGCCGGTCACGAGCAGTACTTC. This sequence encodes CATGKGAGHEQYF.